Listed here are 18 T cell receptor beta chains from one sample, sequenced in a study of blood T cell repertoires in COVID-19 (dated by TCRdb to about 2020). The library was obtained by the immunoSEQ multiplex PCR assay. TCRdb took this table from immuneACCESS and kept in-frame rearrangements with V and J called. Such tables lack part of the clones; where checked against another copy, unresolved V genes explain under half of the gap, and the rest is unexplained. The sample table lists about 110,000 clones, roughly 70% of them with a count of one. Around 1.7% of the sample is in the top ten clones. Sequenced material: peripheral blood. These receptor sequences come from a woman in her forties with acute or convalescent COVID-19.

This chain links TRBV18 with TRBJ1-4, with 9 bases fitting TRBD1. The CDR3 sequence is 15 residues long. CDR1 is KGHSH and CDR2 is LQKENI in the germline V gene. After removal of 0 bases from V and 7 bases from J, the junction contained 3 bases not matched to a gene. Here the CDR3 reads CASSPPRQGGEKLFF. CDR3 coding DNA: TGTGCCAGCTCACCACCTAGACAGGGGGGTGAAAAACTGTTTTTT.

V gene TRBV18 combines with J gene TRBJ2-7, with a weak D call TRBD2 (6 bases). The CDR3 sequence is 15 residues long. The germline CDR1 and CDR2 sequences are KGHSH and LQKENI. V was pared by 1 base and J by 4 bases, with 14 bases between. In DNA form, the CDR3 reads TGTGCCAGCTCACCACGGAGGGGCGCGGATTACGAGCAGTACTTC. This encodes CASSPRRGADYEQYF.

CDR3 residues: CASSIRGTASNQPQHF. DNA of the CDR3: TGTGCCAGTAGTATCCGAGGGACAGCGAGCAATCAGCCCCAGCATTTT. The chain combines TRBV19 with TRBJ1-5; TRBD1 agrees at 7 bases. Germline-derived CDR1 and CDR2 are LNHDA and SQIVND (reference sequence). Trimming at V came to 3 bases and at J to 1 base, leaving 6 bases not matched to a gene. The CDR3 is 16 amino acids.

The gene calls are TRBV5-4 and TRBJ2-5; TRBD1 matches at 11 bases. CDR1 SGHNT and CDR2 YYREEE come from the germline V gene (reference sequence). The CDR3 spans 16 residues. Trimming at V came to 3 bases and at J to 1 base, leaving 5 bases not matched to a gene. In DNA form, the CDR3 reads TGTGCCAGCAGCTACGGGACAGGGGGGGGCCAAGAGACCCAGTACTTC. As protein: CASSYGTGGGQETQYF.

The rearrangement joins TRBV19 to TRBJ1-5; a possible D gene is TRBD1 (6 bases). Germline V lookup: CDR1 LNHDA, CDR2 SQIVND (reference sequence). The CDR3 totals 15 residues. Between the trimmed V and J ends, which lost 4 bases and 7 bases, there was a span of 17 bases. CDR3 coding DNA: TGTGCCAGTAGTACAAATCAGGGGCCGGGGCAGCCCCAGCATTTT. It specifies CASSTNQGPGQPQHF.

Of note for this clone: Compared with germline, one end of the junction differs, possibly owing to a read error. J is TRBJ1-5 and V is TRBV5-1, with unresolved D. The germline V gene encodes CDR1 SGHRS and CDR2 YFSETQ. The CDR3 contains 13 residues. This CDR3 reads CASNLVVGQPQHF. In DNA form, the CDR3 reads TGCGCCAGCAACTTGGTCGTGGGCCAGCCCCAGCATTTT. The entire variable domain, with the rest obtained from reference TRBV5-1 and TRBJ1-5, is as follows: KAGVTQTPRYLIKTRGQQVTLSCSPISGHRSVSWYQQTPGQGLQFLFEYFSETQRNKGNFPGRFSGRQFSNSRSEMNVSTLELGDSALYLCASNLVVGQPQHFGDGTRLSIL.

In its sample, this clone was seen a few times. The rearrangement uses TRBV28 and TRBJ1-2; 8 nucleotides align to TRBD1. The CDR3 has 14 amino acids. Germline CDR1 is MDHEN and CDR2 is SYDVKM. The V gene end was trimmed by 5 bases and the J gene end by 2 bases; junction bases not matched to a gene: 4. In DNA, the CDR3 is TGTGCCAGCAGTGGGGGGGACAGGAACTATGGCTACACCTTC. It specifies CASSGGDRNYGYTF.

V and J are TRBV19 and TRBJ1-1; the match to TRBD1 covers 7 bases. CDR1 is LNHDA, CDR2 SQIVND, per germline (reference sequence). Trimming took 5 bases from V and 7 from J; bases not matched to a gene: 10. The CDR3 runs 14 residues. In DNA, the CDR3 is TGTGCCAGTAGTTTAACGGGGGACAGCCATGAAGCTTTCTTT. This sequence encodes CASSLTGDSHEAFF.

J is TRBJ2-1 and V is TRBV6-6; the match to TRBD2 covers 12 bases. CDR1 and CDR2 (germline): MNHNY, SVGAGI (reference sequence). V lost 5 bases to trimming and J lost 7 bases; unmatched junction nucleotides: 12. There are 17 residues in the CDR3. The CDR3: CASSPSGRTSGDNEQFF. DNA of the CDR3: TGTGCCAGCAGTCCCTCGGGGAGGACTAGCGGGGATAATGAGCAGTTCTTC.

In its sample, this clone was seen a few times. The chain is built from TRBV5-1 and TRBJ2-5; TRBD2 might be the D (6 bases). CDR3 length: 15 residues. CDR1 and CDR2 (germline): SGHRS, YFSETQ. The V end was cut by 6 bases, the J end by 0 bases, with 15 bases between. The CDR3 region is CASTIQGRHQETQYF. Here the CDR3 DNA reads TGCGCCAGCACAATACAAGGGAGGCACCAAGAGACCCAGTACTTC.

This rearrangement joins TRBV6-5 to TRBJ1-2; D is ambiguous. Germline CDR1 MNHEY, CDR2 SVGAGI. The length of the CDR3 is 10 residues. V dropped 6 bases and J dropped 5 bases, with 4 bases sitting between them. This chain's CDR3 is CASSLYGYTF. In DNA form, the CDR3 reads TGTGCCAGCAGCCTTTATGGCTACACCTTC.

This chain connects TRBV27 to TRBJ2-5; 9 nucleotides agree with TRBD2. This CDR3 has 15 residues. V trimming: 4 bases; J trimming: 2 bases; junction bases outside the gene matches: 5. Germline loops: CDR1 MNHEY, CDR2 SMNVEV (reference sequence). CDR3 loop: CASSSTSGFQETQYF. The CDR3 region has the DNA TGTGCCAGCAGTTCTACTAGCGGGTTTCAAGAGACCCAGTACTTC.

This sequence joins TRBV30 and TRBJ2-7; D is possibly TRBD2 (5 bases). The CDR3 contains 12 residues. Looked up from germline, CDR1 is GTSNPN and CDR2 is SVGIG (reference sequence). V was clipped by 4 bases and J by 3 bases, with 10 bases between them. The CDR3, as DNA: TGTGCCTGGACCCGACGGGGCTACGAGCAGTACTTC. Translation gives CAWTRRGYEQYF.

J is TRBJ1-2 and V is TRBV12-3 or TRBV12-4, with D perhaps matching TRBD1 (5 bases). CDR3 size: 13 residues. Between the trimmed V and J ends, which lost 7 bases and 6 bases, there was a span of 15 bases. In DNA, the CDR3 is TGTGCCAGCACACGGGGGTTCGTTAATGGCTACACCTTC. Residues: CASTRGFVNGYTF.

The table lists this clone with a few counts. The chain recombines TRBV7-3 with TRBJ2-3; TRBD1 might be the D (5 bases). V lost 5 bases, J lost 5 bases, and 14 bases lay in between. Germline V gene lookup returns CDR1 SGHTA and CDR2 FQGTGA. CDR3 length equals 14 residues. Here the CDR3 DNA reads TGTGCCAGCAGCCCCGGTTTTGACAGAGATACGCAGTATTTT. It translates to CASSPGFDRDTQYF.

The rearrangement links TRBV25-1 to TRBJ1-4; a possible D gene is TRBD1 (5 bases). CDR1 MGHDK and CDR2 SYGVNS come from the germline V gene. V lost 3 bases and J 7 bases, leaving 12 bases between the germline ends. The CDR3 covers 14 residues. The CDR3 bases are TGTGCCAGCAGTGACACAGGAATGACTGAAAAACTGTTTTTT. Translated: CASSDTGMTEKLFF.

The chain recombines TRBV6-5 with TRBJ2-5; possible D gene TRBD1, 6 bases. Trimming shortened V by 0 bases and J by 5 bases, and 16 bases separated the two germline ends. The CDR3 covers 16 residues. In germline, CDR1 is MNHEY, CDR2 SVGAGI. This chain's CDR3 is CASSYSYYGGAETQYF. In DNA form, the CDR3 reads TGTGCCAGCAGTTACTCGTATTATGGGGGCGCGGAGACCCAGTACTTC.

The chain recombines TRBV12-3 or TRBV12-4 with TRBJ1-1, with no clear D. V gave up 7 bases and J gave up 1 base, with 10 bases separating them. The CDR3 sequence is 13 residues long. As DNA, the CDR3 is TGTGCCAGCAAAGAGAGGGAGAACACTGAAGCTTTCTTT. It yields the protein CASKERENTEAFF.